This TCR beta chain originates from a study of T cells in Graves' hyperthyroidism and ophthalmopathy (dated by TCRdb to the late 2010s). Background on the whole study: Peripheral blood was sampled at the time of initial diagnosis, prior to any treatment. After blood sampling, hyperthyroidism patients were treated with methimazole at a starting dose of 30 mg daily, and ophthalmopathy patients were treated with high-dose intravenous methylprednisolone. TCR V-J signatures able to tell the groups apart were searched for in a discovery cohort of 90 to 100 patients, of whom fewer than 45 had Graves' ophthalmopathy and roughly 59 had stable Graves' hyperthyroidism. The study also compared thyroid tissue and blood T-cell repertoires from a handful of Graves' hyperthyroidism patients. The paper reports TCR Vbeta CDR3 sequencing of approximately 130 peripheral blood samples: approximately 41 ophthalmopathy, around 80 hyperthyroidism and approximately 17 progressor patients. For training and testing, the 100 patients in the discovery cohort were randomly divided in a 7:3 ratio. Prospective prediction of ophthalmopathy was tested in an independent validation cohort consisting of some 19 hyperthyroidism patients and approximately 16 patients who later progressed to ophthalmopathy.

Regarding this clonotype: What antigen it recognizes has not been identified. No base qualities exist here, and no much larger clone lies one base off it.

CDR1 and CDR2 are drawn from the germline V gene (reference sequence): DFQATT, SNEGSKA. V lost 5 bases and J lost 4 bases, and the count of bases not matched to a germline gene is 13. Spanning cysteine to phenylalanine, the CDR3 consists of 17 amino acids. Kept here is only the CDR3 DNA, which spans 51 bases and is read in frame from base 1. Amplification of TCR beta CDR3 regions was carried out from RNA transcripts. For the first round of RT-PCR on the TCR CDR3, the HTBI primer set was used together with the Qiagen OneStep RT-PCR kit. A second multiplex PCR round built the libraries, followed by size selection and purification. Paired-end sequencing of the libraries was performed with 100 bp reads on an Illumina HiSeq2000. Regarding the original processing steps: SOAPnuke was used to process the raw data, throwing out any read that contained adapters or uncalled bases, had a mean Phred below 15, or lacked an exact constant-primer or identifier match. COPE v1.2.5 was used to merge high-quality paired reads, and clonotypes were defined as unique nucleotide sequences. MiTCR v1.1 was used to align the clonotypes against IMGT TRBV, TRBD and TRBJ reference segments. Only V-J combinations with frequency above 0.0001, covering about 99% of repertoires, were analysed. A TCS score was defined as the ratio of F50 (clonal expansion) to E x V (chaos), with BLOSUM62-based TCRdist applied between CDR3 peptides within each V-J. Welch's t-statistics and random forest reduced around 550 V-J features to 10 to 15, which were used in a naive Bayes classifier (R e1071). The public reads were reanalyzed by TCRdb: fastp trimming at Q25, MiXCR alignment, in-frame beta chains only. Each CDR3 protein appears once, grouped with its most common genes and DNA. These V and J calls originate from TCRdb's pipeline instead of the authors' own analysis. The sample includes fewer than 800,000 distinct CDR3 sequences, with roughly 15% observed a single time. The ten most abundant clones make up under 8.5% of the sample.

Stable Graves' hyperthyroidism was defined as the absence of progression to ophthalmopathy over 18 months of follow-up. The hyperthyroidism patients were between 18 and 65 years old and newly diagnosed, with a disease duration of less than 2 months. Patients with uncontrolled infections, other autoimmune diseases, pregnancy or lactation were excluded. Diagnoses were established on the basis of clinical symptoms, serum thyroxine and TRAb, thyroid ultrasound, and orbital computed tomography. Ficoll-Paque density gradient centrifugation was used to isolate PBMCs from about 9 ml of fresh peripheral blood. Total RNA was extracted using Trizol reagent, and RNA quality was assessed on an Agilent 2100 Bioanalyzer. Points the paper makes about the study in general: Most expanded thyroid clonotypes (frequency above 0.001) were also found in blood, which suggests that blood repertoires may mirror thyroid immune responses. In cross-validation, a model built on a 13 V-J signature told ophthalmopathy apart from stable hyperthyroidism with 85% to 90% sensitivity and about 81% specificity, and in testing the same model reached 80%/75%. Sample size was not statistically predetermined, and blinding of investigators to group allocation was not performed. In validation, progression to ophthalmopathy was predicted by the model with about 70% sensitivity and roughly 76% specificity, a median of about 6.8 months before onset.

Input material: blood. The receptor was isolated from a man between 18 and 29 years old with Graves' hyperthyroidism. The chain was built from TRBV20-1 and TRBJ2-1; TRBD2 aligns with 11 central bases. The DNA sequence is TGCAGTGCTGCCGTAACCTTGAGACTAGCGGGGTACAATGAGCAGTTCTTC. Its protein is CSAAVTLRLAGYNEQFF.